Below, one TCR beta chain is given with its context. Its specific antigen is unknown. Per-base quality was not reported, and no clone a single base away is much larger than it. The collaborating institutions used their own protocols to collect whole blood in K2EDTA tubes. For TCRbeta analysis, collaborators shipped samples in one of three forms: frozen whole blood, isolated PBMCs, or DNA extracted from either of those sample types. The sample comes from a study of blood T cell repertoires in COVID-19 (dated by TCRdb to about 2020). Turning to the overall study: Samples from collaborators originated in the United States, Italy and Spain and spanned both the acute and convalescent phases of COVID-19. The prospective study material was composed of cDNA or gDNA derived from T cells, B-cell-depleted T cells, or PBMCs. Subjects who had been exposed to COVID-19, were actively infected with it, or had recovered from it provided the deeply sampled blood TCRbeta repertoires that made up the dataset. The repertoires were released in a freely available public database intended as a resource for research on the immune response to SARS-CoV-2. Samples came from the ongoing ImmuneRACE study (first 160 participants) plus 1,254 subjects from 6 global collaborators. A de-identified subject ID, COVID-19 status, age in years and sex were almost always included in the sample metadata. HLA class I and class II types, where available, came from metadata supplied by the sample provider rather than from assay-based typing.

The immunoSEQ Assay, a bias-controlled multiplex PCR, was used to amplify TCRbeta CDR3 regions from genomic DNA. For the original study's pipeline: Nucleated cell counts per sample were estimated from amplification of reference gene primers within the assay. To quantify the absolute abundance of each unique TCRbeta CDR3 rearrangement, sequence reads were collapsed and filtered. Productive Simpson clonality was computed per sample as the square root of Simpson's diversity index over productive rearrangements. The table was pulled from immuneACCESS by TCRdb, which kept in-frame rearrangements only. Such tables lose some clones; where checked, under half of the loss comes from unresolved V genes, and the rest has no known cause. V, J and clone size reflect that table, while D and trimming were determined from the DNA. This sample lists 84,000 or so clones; about four fifths were detected once. The ten largest clones represent over 35% of the sample.

Ends trimmed: V by 4 bases, J by 0 bases; bases unmatched to a gene: 1. The CDR3 holds 14 amino acids from the cysteine to the phenylalanine. Only the CDR3 part of the read is kept: 42 bases, read in frame from the first base. The germline V gene (reference sequence) sets CDR1 to SGHKS and CDR2 to YYEKEE. General findings and caveats noted by the study authors: Clinical and demographic metadata were provided uncurated, with the amount varying by source and participant.

Specimen: peripheral blood. The chain couples TRBV5-5 to TRBJ1-3; 7 central nucleotides agree with TRBD1. This clonotype was obtained from an elderly man with active or convalescent COVID-19. Read as DNA, the sequence is TGTGCCAGCAGCACAGGGGTCTCTGGAAACACCATATATTTT. Its protein product is CASSTGVSGNTIYF.